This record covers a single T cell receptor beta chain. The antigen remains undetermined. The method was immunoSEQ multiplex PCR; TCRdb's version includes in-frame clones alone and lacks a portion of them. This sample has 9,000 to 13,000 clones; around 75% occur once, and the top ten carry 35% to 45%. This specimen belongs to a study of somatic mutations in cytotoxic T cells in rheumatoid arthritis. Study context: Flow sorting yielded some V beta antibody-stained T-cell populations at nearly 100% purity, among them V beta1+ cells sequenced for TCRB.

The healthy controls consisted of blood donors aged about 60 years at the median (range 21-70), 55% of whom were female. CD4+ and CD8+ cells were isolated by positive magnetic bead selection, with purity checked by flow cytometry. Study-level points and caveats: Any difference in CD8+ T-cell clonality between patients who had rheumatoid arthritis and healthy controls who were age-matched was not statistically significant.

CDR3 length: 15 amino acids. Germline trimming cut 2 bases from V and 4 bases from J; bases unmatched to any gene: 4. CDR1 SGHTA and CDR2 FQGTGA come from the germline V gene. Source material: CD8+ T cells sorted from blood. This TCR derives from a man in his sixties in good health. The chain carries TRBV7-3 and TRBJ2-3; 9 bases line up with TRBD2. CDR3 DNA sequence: TGTGCCAGCAGCTTAGCGGGGGGGCCGGCAGATACGCAGTATTTT. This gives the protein CASSLAGGPADTQYF. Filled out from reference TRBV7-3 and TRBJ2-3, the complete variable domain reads GAGVSQTPSNKVTEKGKYVELRCDPISGHTALYWYRQSLGQGPEFLIYFQGTGAADDSGLPNDRFFAVRPEGSVSTLKIQRTERGDSAVYLCASSLAGGPADTQYFGPGTRLTVL.